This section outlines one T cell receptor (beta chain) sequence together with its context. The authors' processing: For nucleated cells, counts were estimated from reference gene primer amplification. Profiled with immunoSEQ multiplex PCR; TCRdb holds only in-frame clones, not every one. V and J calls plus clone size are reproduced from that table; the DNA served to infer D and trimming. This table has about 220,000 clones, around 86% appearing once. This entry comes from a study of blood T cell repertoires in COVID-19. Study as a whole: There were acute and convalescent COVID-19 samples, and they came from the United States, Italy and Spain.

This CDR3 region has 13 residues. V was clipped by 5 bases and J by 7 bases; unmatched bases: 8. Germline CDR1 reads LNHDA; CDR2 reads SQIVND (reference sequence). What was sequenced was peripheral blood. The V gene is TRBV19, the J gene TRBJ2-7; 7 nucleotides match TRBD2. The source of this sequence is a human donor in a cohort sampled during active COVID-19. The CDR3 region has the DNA TGTGCCAGTAGTGGCGGGAGCCGCGAGGAGCAGTACTTC. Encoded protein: CASSGGSREEQYF. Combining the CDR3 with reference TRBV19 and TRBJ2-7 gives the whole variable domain DGGITQSPKYLFRKEGQNVTLSCEQNLNHDAMYWYRQDPGQGLRLIYYSQIVNDFQKGDIAEGYSVSREKKESFPLTVTSAQKNPTAFYLCASSGGSREEQYFGPGTRLTVT.